This section outlines one T cell receptor (beta chain) sequence together with its context. Antigen specificity is unknown. The sample comes from a study of T cell responses to AZD1222 COVID-19 vaccine. V was pared by 2 bases and J by 4 bases, with 9 bases between. The CDR3 extends over 15 amino acids. The germline gives CDR1 MNHEY, CDR2 SVGAGI. The assay was immunoSEQ multiplex PCR, and TCRdb's table has in-frame clones only and misses some. The sample shows fewer than 150,000 clones, around 89% of them seen only once. Study-wide points: Per reports, nearly half of all spike-specific TCRs target regions that are unmutated in variants. Breadth and depth of Spike-specific TCRs rose after two AZD1222 doses. Females outnumbered males among donors, who were mostly white British; clonal diversity was possibly underestimated.

The specimen was peripheral blood, collected 28 days after the second AZD1222 dose. The chain couples TRBV6-5 to TRBJ2-6; TRBD2 is a possible D gene (5 bases). This receptor was identified in an adult who received the AZD1222 COVID-19 vaccine. The CDR3 spells CASSYAPGGANVLTF. In DNA form, the CDR3 reads TGTGCCAGCAGTTACGCCCCGGGGGGGGCCAACGTCCTGACTTTC.